A single sample is the source of the 32 T cell receptor beta chains below, sequenced in a study of blood T cell repertoires in COVID-19. TCRdb's copy holds only in-frame clones and misses some; the assay was immunoSEQ multiplex PCR. Here the sample spans under 60,000 clones, about 85% being singletons. The specimen sequenced was peripheral blood. Source of these receptors: a human donor in a cohort sampled during active COVID-19.

This clone was detected only a few times. The chain employs TRBV9 and TRBJ1-1; tentatively, D is TRBD1 (5 bases). V lost 0 bases and J lost 6, with 9 bases in between. This CDR3 has 13 amino acids. CDR1 is SGDLS and CDR2 is YYNGEE in the germline V gene. The chain's CDR3 is CASSVAGGAEAFF. For the CDR3, the DNA is TGTGCCAGCAGCGTAGCGGGGGGAGCTGAAGCTTTCTTT.

This chain's CDR3 is CASSLGSGRSGNTIYF. CDR3 bases: TGTGCCAGCAGTTTAGGGTCAGGGCGATCTGGAAACACCATATATTTT. The genes are TRBV28 and TRBJ1-3; TRBD1 is a possible D gene (5 bases). CDR1 and CDR2 from the germline V gene are MDHEN and SYDVKM. This CDR3 has 16 amino acids. V gave up 2 bases and J gave up 1 base, with 12 bases separating them.

The V and J genes are TRBV5-4 and TRBJ2-7, with 9 bases fitting TRBD1. There are 16 residues in the CDR3. V was pared by 2 bases and J by 7 bases, with 13 bases of the junction left unmatched. CDR1 and CDR2 (germline): SGHNT, YYREEE (reference sequence). The CDR3, as DNA: TGTGCCAGCAGCTTTATATGGGGACAGGGCGGTGGGGAGCAGTACTTC. Encoded protein: CASSFIWGQGGGEQYF.

Written as DNA, the CDR3 is TGTGCCAGCAGGCACCTTACGCGGGGAGACACCGGGGAGCTGTTTTTT. Encoded protein: CASRHLTRGDTGELFF. The chain joins TRBV3-1 (or the pseudogene TRBV3-2) to TRBJ2-2; a weak D match, TRBD2 (6 bases). The germline V and J ends were trimmed by 6 bases and 3 bases, with 17 bases remaining between them. The CDR3 covers 16 residues. From germline, CDR1 is LGHDT and CDR2 YNNKEL (reference sequence).

This chain links TRBV28 with TRBJ2-7; maybe TRBD2 (5 bases). The CDR3 covers 12 residues. The V gene's germline CDR1 is MDHEN and CDR2 SYDVKM. Trimming took 8 bases from V and 3 from J, leaving 11 bases between them. CDR3 in amino acids: CASSSSYYEQYF. The CDR3 region has the DNA TGTGCCAGCTCTTCTAGCTACTACGAGCAGTACTTC.

This chain links TRBV5-4 with TRBJ2-5; TRBD2 aligns across 8 bases. V was pared by 4 bases and J by 3 bases, with 5 bases of the junction left unmatched. Germline V gives CDR1 SGHNT, CDR2 YYREEE (reference sequence). This CDR3 region has 14 residues. In DNA form, the CDR3 reads TGTGCCAGCAGCCTGACGGGAGGGGAAGAGACCCAGTACTTC. Encoded protein: CASSLTGGEETQYF. Full variable domain (outside the CDR3, taken from reference TRBV5-4 and TRBJ2-5): ETGVTQSPTHLIKTRGQQVTLRCSSQSGHNTVSWYQQALGQGPQFIFQYYREEENGRGNFPPRFSGLQFPNYSSELNVNALELDDSALYLCASSLTGGEETQYFGPGTRLLVL.

This clone was seen just once. This chain uses TRBV6-6 with TRBJ2-1; TRBD2 aligns across 14 bases. The CDR3 spans 20 residues. With 6 bases clipped from V and 1 base from J, the junction kept 14 bases outside the gene matches. Per germline, CDR1 MNHNY and CDR2 SVGAGI (reference sequence). The CDR3 coding sequence is TGTGCCAGCAGCGGGGCGACTAGCGGGAGGGCCACGAGGTCCTACAATGAGCAGTTCTTC. Its protein is CASSGATSGRATRSYNEQFF.

This sequence joins TRBV7-9 and TRBJ2-6; the match to TRBD1 covers 7 bases. Germline CDR1 is SEHNR and CDR2 is FQNEAQ (reference sequence). The CDR3 is 17 amino acids. Trimming took 1 base from V and 0 from J; bases not matched to a gene: 3. The CDR3 DNA follows: TGTGCCAGCAGCTTAGGTACAGGGGTCTCTGGGGCCAACGTCCTGACTTTC. Protein sequence: CASSLGTGVSGANVLTF.

The chain uses TRBV30 and TRBJ2-5, with D hard to call. Trimming took off 5 bases at V and 5 bases at J, with 15 bases between the two ends. This CDR3 is built from 13 residues. Germline CDR1 GTSNPN, CDR2 SVGIG (reference sequence). This CDR3 reads CAWEVGSMETQYF. As DNA, the CDR3 is TGTGCCTGGGAAGTCGGTTCTATGGAGACCCAGTACTTC.

This sequence joins TRBV15 and TRBJ2-5; weak D call: TRBD2 (6 bases). Germline V gene lookup returns CDR1 LNHNV and CDR2 YYDKDF (reference sequence). The CDR3 loop spans 15 amino acids. The V gene lost 0 bases and the J gene lost 6 bases, with 14 bases spanning the gap. Here the CDR3 reads CATSRDRLGGQTQYF. The CDR3, as DNA: TGTGCCACCAGCAGAGATAGATTGGGGGGACAGACCCAGTACTTC.

In nucleotides, the CDR3 is TGTGCCATCTCGGGACTAGGGGCGGGGCAAGATACGCAGTATTTT. Encoded protein: CAISGLGAGQDTQYF. This chain uses TRBV10-3 with TRBJ2-3, with TRBD2 matching 8 bases. The junction had 12 bases not matched to a gene; V was cut back by 8 bases and J by 5 bases. The CDR3 sequence is 15 residues long. Germline V CDR1 and CDR2: ENHRY, SYGVKD.

The chain carries TRBV4-1 and TRBJ2-1; 10 nucleotides line up with TRBD2. The CDR3 length is 17 residues. The trim removed 0 bases at V and 3 bases at J, leaving 5 bases unmatched. The germline V gene encodes CDR1 MGHRA and CDR2 YSYEKL. The CDR3 loop is CASSQDSSGSFYNEQFF. The DNA of the CDR3 is TGCGCCAGCAGCCAAGATTCTAGCGGGAGCTTCTACAATGAGCAGTTCTTC.

The chain recombines TRBV4-2 with TRBJ2-1; 14 bases agree with TRBD2. The CDR3 is made up of 16 amino acids. Looked up from germline, CDR1 is LGHNA and CDR2 is YNFKEQ. With V trimmed by 0 bases and J by 6 bases, 1 base remained unmatched. The DNA of the CDR3 is TGTGCCAGCAGCCAAGACGGACTAGCGGGAGGCAATGAGCAGTTCTTC. This translates into CASSQDGLAGGNEQFF.

The rearrangement uses TRBV9 and TRBJ2-2, with D tentatively TRBD2 (6 bases). CDR3 size: 12 residues. V was trimmed by 7 bases and J by 6 bases, leaving 10 bases between them. The V gene's germline CDR1 is SGDLS and CDR2 YYNGEE. This CDR3 reads CASAPGAGELFF. CDR3 bases: TGTGCCAGCGCCCCGGGGGCCGGGGAGCTGTTTTTT.

The chain recombines TRBV30 with TRBJ1-4, with D perhaps TRBD1 (6 bases). There are 15 residues in the CDR3. Germline V CDR1 and CDR2: GTSNPN, SVGIG (reference sequence). Trimming shortened V by 5 bases and J by 4 bases, and 17 bases separated the two germline ends. The CDR3: CAWLPSGASNEKLFF. CDR3 in DNA: TGTGCCTGGCTTCCATCAGGGGCGAGTAATGAAAAACTGTTTTTT.

The V call is TRBV11-2, the J call TRBJ2-4, with D maybe TRBD2 (5 bases). The CDR3 runs to 17 residues. CDR1 is SGHAT, CDR2 FQNNGV, per germline. V was clipped by 6 bases and J by 0 bases, with 18 bases between them. This CDR3 is CASSHYAFRGAKNIQYF. CDR3 DNA sequence: TGTGCCAGCAGTCATTATGCATTCCGGGGAGCCAAAAACATTCAGTACTTC.

The chain recombines TRBV28 with TRBJ1-2, with D hard to call. The CDR3 length is 13 residues. V lost 3 bases, J lost 5 bases, and 10 bases lay in between. Germline V gene sequence: CDR1 MDHEN, CDR2 SYDVKM. In DNA, the CDR3 is TGTGCCAGCAGTTTGCGGGTGGGGTATGGCTACACCTTC. Translation: CASSLRVGYGYTF.

This chain links TRBV6-2 or TRBV6-3 with TRBJ2-3; no definite D call. The CDR3 is 13 amino acids. V was cut by 3 bases and J by 4 bases, with 8 bases left in between. Germline assignment: CDR1 MNHEY and CDR2 SVGEGT. CDR3 protein: CASSYSFPDTQYF. CDR3 DNA: TGTGCCAGCAGTTATTCTTTCCCAGATACGCAGTATTTT.

This rearrangement joins TRBV30 to TRBJ2-5; weak D call: TRBD1 (6 bases). The CDR3 is made up of 13 amino acids. CDR1 GTSNPN and CDR2 SVGIG come from the germline V gene (reference sequence). V was shortened by 2 bases and J by 3 bases, with 10 bases between the two germline ends. CDR3 in amino acids: CAWSYREKETQYF. For the CDR3, the DNA is TGTGCCTGGAGTTACAGGGAAAAAGAGACCCAGTACTTC.

This sequence joins TRBV5-4 and TRBJ1-2; D may be TRBD1 (5 bases). The germline V gene has CDR1 SGHNT and CDR2 YYREEE (reference sequence). This CDR3 comprises 13 residues. Between the trimmed V and J ends, which lost 0 bases and 3 bases, there was a span of 6 bases. CDR3 sequence (DNA): TGTGCCAGCAGCTTGGTAGGGGACTATGGCTACACCTTC. This sequence encodes CASSLVGDYGYTF.

This CDR3 is CAWTRGTYSPLHF. CDR3 nucleotides: TGTGCCTGGACAAGGGGAACCTATTCACCCCTCCACTTT. This chain uses TRBV30 with TRBJ1-6; tentative D call: TRBD1 (5 bases). V was clipped by 4 bases and J by 8 bases, with 12 bases between them. The CDR3 is 13 amino acids. Germline CDR1 is GTSNPN and CDR2 is SVGIG (reference sequence).

The chain links TRBV15 to TRBJ2-1; TRBD2 matches at 8 bases. This CDR3 comprises 16 residues. Germline V gives CDR1 LNHNV, CDR2 YYDKDF (reference sequence). Trimming took 6 bases from V and 0 from J; bases not matched to a gene: 7. CDR3 in amino acids: CATSRRLASSYNEQFF. CDR3 in DNA: TGTGCCACCAGTCGCCGACTAGCGAGCTCCTACAATGAGCAGTTCTTC.

This clone showed up just a few times. This chain uses TRBV6-5 with TRBJ2-2; no definite D call. The germline V gene has CDR1 MNHEY and CDR2 SVGAGI. This CDR3 spans 14 amino acids. Between the trimmed V and J ends, which lost 6 bases and 0 bases, there was a span of 8 bases. The CDR3 reads CASSPSPNTGELFF. The CDR3 region has the DNA TGTGCCAGCAGCCCGAGTCCGAACACCGGGGAGCTGTTTTTT.

The CDR3 bases are TGTGCCACCAGTGATGCAGCCAGGGCGGGGGGCACAGATACGCAGTATTTT. It specifies CATSDAARAGGTDTQYF. The rearrangement joins TRBV24-1 to TRBJ2-3, with 7 bases lining up with TRBD2. The length of the CDR3 is 17 residues. The germline gives CDR1 KGHDR, CDR2 SFDVKD. V trimming: 3 bases; J trimming: 1 base; junction bases outside the gene matches: 9.

V usage is TRBV29-1 and J usage is TRBJ2-7; TRBD1 agrees at 7 bases. Germline V gene data show CDR1 as SQVTM and CDR2 as ANQGSEA. V dropped 6 bases and J dropped 2; count of bases not matched to a gene: 4. The CDR3 runs to 12 residues. CDR3 region: CSVRQGPYEQYF. The CDR3 bases are TGCAGCGTCCGACAGGGCCCCTACGAGCAGTACTTC.

The chain carries TRBV7-8 and TRBJ1-4; TRBD1 might be the D (6 bases). The CDR3 runs to 16 residues. The V gene lost 1 base and the J gene lost 5 bases, with 14 bases spanning the gap. Germline V gene data show CDR1 as SGHVS and CDR2 as FQNEAQ. The CDR3 sequence: CASSLVVGARNEKLFF. The DNA for the CDR3 is TGTGCCAGCAGCTTAGTTGTGGGGGCGAGAAATGAAAAACTGTTTTTT.

The rearrangement uses TRBV5-1 and TRBJ1-4, with D hard to call. The CDR3 extends over 14 amino acids. Trimming stripped 0 bases from V and 4 bases from J, with 7 bases between. Germline V gives CDR1 SGHRS, CDR2 YFSETQ. CDR3 residues: CASSLGQINEKLFF. The CDR3 DNA is TGCGCCAGCAGCTTGGGGCAGATTAATGAAAAACTGTTTTTT.

CDR3 coding DNA: TGTGCCAGCAGCCCCCCTCGAGGCAGGGGTTACGAGCAGTACTTC. Translating gives CASSPPRGRGYEQYF. The chain links TRBV7-9 to TRBJ2-7; D may be TRBD1 (6 bases). The V gene's germline CDR1 is SEHNR and CDR2 FQNEAQ (reference sequence). The CDR3 is 15 amino acids. V gave up 5 bases and J gave up 4 bases, with 18 bases separating them. Combining the CDR3 with reference TRBV7-9 and TRBJ2-7 gives the whole variable domain DTGVSQNPRHKITKRGQNVTFRCDPISEHNRLYWYRQTLGQGPEFLTYFQNEAQLEKSRLLSDRFSAERPKGSFSTLEIQRTEQGDSAMYLCASSPPRGRGYEQYFGPGTRLTVT.

Regarding this clone: This same CDR3 is encoded by further DNA sequences in the sample. V gene TRBV28 combines with J gene TRBJ2-1; 9 positions match TRBD2. CDR1 is MDHEN and CDR2 is SYDVKM in the germline V gene. There are 17 residues in the CDR3. Germline trimming cut 4 bases from V and 4 bases from J; bases unmatched to any gene: 11. This chain's CDR3 is CASSSLSSGTSYNEQFF. DNA for the CDR3: TGTGCCAGCAGTTCTCTCTCTAGCGGGACGTCATACAATGAGCAGTTCTTC.

The J gene is TRBJ1-4, the V gene TRBV28, with 7 bases lining up with TRBD1. With 6 bases clipped from V and 8 bases from J, the junction kept 9 bases outside the gene matches. Germline assignment: CDR1 MDHEN and CDR2 SYDVKM. The CDR3 spans 14 residues. The CDR3 coding sequence is TGTGCCAGCAGGGTACAGGGGTCCCTAGAAAAACTGTTTTTT. It yields the protein CASRVQGSLEKLFF.

Remarks on this clone: The conserved phenylalanine or tryptophan normally closing the CDR3 is absent here, so this likely arose from a read error. No DNA is shown, since the ends of the CDR3 on it are uncertain; the CDR3 is the one TCRdb lists. CDR3 region: CATGPGDTIAGARSL. The V gene is TRBV28, the J gene TRBJ2-3; the table's TRBD1 call for D was not verified on the DNA. Germline V gene lookup returns CDR1 MDHEN and CDR2 SYDVKM. From its first to its last residue, the CDR3 has 15 amino acids.

V and J are TRBV5-1 and TRBJ2-7; D gene unclear. From germline, CDR1 is SGHRS and CDR2 YFSETQ. With 0 bases removed from V and 0 bases from J, the gap between germline ends came to 7 bases. CDR3 length: 14 amino acids. CDR3 region: CASSLDQVSYEQYF. The CDR3 DNA reads TGCGCCAGCAGCTTGGACCAGGTCTCCTACGAGCAGTACTTC.